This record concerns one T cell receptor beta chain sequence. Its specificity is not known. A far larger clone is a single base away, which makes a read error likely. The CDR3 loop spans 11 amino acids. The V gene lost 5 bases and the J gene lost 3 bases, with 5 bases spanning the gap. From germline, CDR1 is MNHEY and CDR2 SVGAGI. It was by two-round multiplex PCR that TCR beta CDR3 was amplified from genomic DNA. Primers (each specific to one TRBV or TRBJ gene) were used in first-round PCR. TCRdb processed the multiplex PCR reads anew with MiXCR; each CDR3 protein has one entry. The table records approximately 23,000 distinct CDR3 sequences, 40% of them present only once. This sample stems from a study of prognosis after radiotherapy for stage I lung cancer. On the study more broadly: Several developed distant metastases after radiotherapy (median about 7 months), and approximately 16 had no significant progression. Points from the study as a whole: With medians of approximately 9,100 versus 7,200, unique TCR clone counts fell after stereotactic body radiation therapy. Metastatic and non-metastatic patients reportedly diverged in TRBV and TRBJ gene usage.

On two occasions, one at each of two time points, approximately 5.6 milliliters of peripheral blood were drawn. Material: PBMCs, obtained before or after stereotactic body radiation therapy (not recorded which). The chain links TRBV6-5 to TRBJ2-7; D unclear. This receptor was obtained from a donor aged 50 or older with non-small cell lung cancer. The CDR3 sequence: CASSNYYEQYF. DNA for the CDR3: TGTGCCAGCAGTAATTACTACGAGCAGTACTTC.